These 27 T cell receptor beta chains were all obtained from the same sample, sequenced in a study of T cells after yellow fever vaccination. In TCRdb, the 5' RACE reads were re-called with MiXCR into one record per CDR3 protein. This table holds 150,000 to 200,000 distinct CDR3 sequences, approximately 11% found once. The material was CD8+ T cells sorted from PBMCs, obtained 15 days after the yellow fever booster vaccination. The receptors were sampled from a man younger than 35 who received the YFV17D yellow fever vaccine.

This clonotype was observed a handful of times. The J gene is TRBJ2-5, the V gene TRBV4-1, with 11 positions matching TRBD2. The CDR3 runs 15 residues. The V segment lost 6 bases and the J segment 5 bases; nucleotides outside the gene matches: 8. The germline CDR1 and CDR2 sequences are MGHRA and YSYEKL. CDR3 protein: CASRFSGGAWETQYF. CDR3 DNA: TGCGCCAGCAGATTTAGCGGGGGGGCATGGGAGACCCAGTACTTC.

The chain couples TRBV3-1 to TRBJ2-5; maybe TRBD2 (6 bases). Trimming cost V 3 bases and J 6 bases, with 17 bases left between them. The CDR3 runs 15 residues. CDR1 is LGHDT and CDR2 is YNNKEL in the germline V gene (reference sequence). This CDR3 is CASSQPRTGAKTQYF. The CDR3 DNA is TGTGCCAGCAGCCAGCCGAGGACGGGAGCTAAGACCCAGTACTTC.

This clonotype was observed at least ten times. The genes are TRBV6-4 and TRBJ2-1; TRBD2 agrees at 9 bases. The germline V gene encodes CDR1 MRHNA and CDR2 SNTAGT. This CDR3 is built from 15 residues. With 5 bases clipped from V and 4 bases from J, the junction kept 6 bases outside the gene matches. The CDR3 reads CASSISGGQYNEQFF. CDR3 sequence (DNA): TGTGCCAGCAGTATCAGCGGGGGGCAATACAATGAGCAGTTCTTC.

This clonotype was recorded a few times. The rearrangement joins TRBV7-9 to TRBJ2-3; 9 bases match TRBD2. The CDR3 contains 15 residues. The J segment lost 0 bases and the V segment lost 6 bases, leaving 4 bases of the junction unmatched. Germline CDR1 is SEHNR and CDR2 is FQNEAQ (reference sequence). The CDR3 sequence: CASRRAGGSTDTQYF. CDR3 nucleotide sequence: TGTGCCAGCAGGAGAGCGGGGGGCAGCACAGATACGCAGTATTTT.

The sample holds a few counts of this clonotype. V usage is TRBV4-1 and J usage is TRBJ2-2, with D hard to call. This CDR3 comprises 12 residues. Germline V gives CDR1 MGHRA, CDR2 YSYEKL. Trimming took off 0 bases at V and 7 bases at J, with 3 bases between the two ends. The CDR3 protein is CASSQDVGELFF. In nucleotides, the CDR3 is TGCGCCAGCAGCCAAGACGTCGGGGAGCTGTTTTTT.

This clonotype has only a few counts. The chain has TRBV7-9 and TRBJ2-5, with TRBD2 as a possible D gene (6 bases). The CDR3 is made up of 19 amino acids. The germline gives CDR1 SEHNR, CDR2 FQNEAQ (reference sequence). The germline V and J ends were trimmed by 6 bases and 4 bases, with 30 bases remaining between them. CDR3 amino acids: CASRQGPRGGGVSLETQYF. The CDR3 DNA follows: TGTGCCAGCAGGCAGGGTCCCCGTGGAGGCGGGGTTTCCTTAGAGACCCAGTACTTC.

The CDR3 region is CASVRTDTQYF. Written as DNA, the CDR3 is TGTGCCAGCGTGCGTACAGATACGCAGTATTTT. The V and J genes are TRBV11-2 and TRBJ2-3, with unresolved D. Germline CDR1 reads SGHAT; CDR2 reads FQNNGV. Trimming removed 8 bases from V and 3 bases from J, with 6 bases in between. The length of the CDR3 is 11 residues.

This clonotype was recorded a few times. The CDR3 coding sequence is TGTGCCAGCACACCCCCGAATATCATCGTACGCTATGGCTACACCTTC. Its protein is CASTPPNIIVRYGYTF. V usage is TRBV11-2 and J usage is TRBJ1-2, with D uncertain. The CDR3 has 16 residues. V dropped 7 bases and J dropped 4 bases, with 22 bases sitting between them. The germline V gene encodes CDR1 SGHAT and CDR2 FQNNGV.

This clonotype was observed a handful of times. The chain links TRBV24-1 to TRBJ2-1; D is perhaps TRBD1 (7 bases). CDR1 is KGHDR and CDR2 is SFDVKD in the germline V gene. This CDR3 contains 16 residues. V lost 5 bases and J lost 1, with 14 bases in between. CDR3 sequence reads: CATSGRDSQSYNEQFF. The DNA for the CDR3 is TGTGCCACCAGTGGGCGGGACAGTCAATCCTACAATGAGCAGTTCTTC.

V and J are TRBV24-1 and TRBJ1-5; D is ambiguous. Germline V CDR1 and CDR2: KGHDR, SFDVKD. V was shortened by 2 bases and J by 5 bases, with 15 bases between the two germline ends. This CDR3 region has 16 residues. The CDR3 protein is CATSDSGEMVYQPQHF. CDR3 DNA: TGTGCCACCAGTGATTCGGGCGAGATGGTTTATCAGCCCCAGCATTTT.

Many counts were recorded for this clonotype. V and J are TRBV9 and TRBJ1-2, with 7 positions matching TRBD1. Germline CDR1 reads SGDLS; CDR2 reads YYNGEE. Trimming removed 4 bases from V and 8 bases from J; junction bases left unmatched: 5. CDR3 length: 12 amino acids. The CDR3 DNA sequence: TGTGCCAGCAGCTTCGAAGGGGGCGGCTACACCTTC. This encodes CASSFEGGGYTF.

This chain uses TRBV6-5 with TRBJ2-5, with 7 bases lining up with TRBD1. The CDR3 totals 14 residues. Germline values: CDR1 MNHEY, CDR2 SVGAGI. V lost 4 bases to trimming and J lost 2 bases; unmatched junction nucleotides: 4. For the CDR3, the DNA is TGTGCCAGCAGTTCGGTGGGACAGCAAGAGACCCAGTACTTC. It yields the protein CASSSVGQQETQYF.

This chain connects TRBV6-6 to TRBJ1-1; 10 nucleotides align to TRBD1. CDR3 length: 14 residues. Losses at the gene ends were 5 bases for V and 4 bases for J; bases not matched to a gene: 4. Germline CDR1 MNHNY, CDR2 SVGAGI (reference sequence). Written as DNA, the CDR3 is TGTGCCAGCAGTCTGACAGGGGGCATCACTGAAGCTTTCTTT. Residues: CASSLTGGITEAFF.

The J gene is TRBJ2-5, the V gene TRBV4-3; D is perhaps TRBD1 or TRBD2 (6 bases each). V shed 4 bases and J shed 9 bases, with 18 bases lying between them. Germline CDR1 and CDR2: LGHNA and YSLEER. The CDR3 is 14 amino acids. In nucleotides, the CDR3 is TGCGCCAGCAGCCCGACCCTGGGGGGCTGGGCCCAGTACTTC. This gives the protein CASSPTLGGWAQYF.

This clonotype came up many times. This chain joins TRBV29-1 and TRBJ1-4, with D unresolved. V was cut by 5 bases and J by 1 base, with 11 bases left in between. The CDR3 covers 14 residues. Germline lookup yields CDR1 SQVTM and CDR2 ANQGSEA. In DNA form, the CDR3 reads TGCAGCGTTCGGATAAGGTTAACTAATGAAAAACTGTTTTTT. Its protein is CSVRIRLTNEKLFF.

The rearrangement links TRBV6-5 to TRBJ2-2; D gene unclear. The CDR3 loop spans 13 amino acids. CDR1 and CDR2 (germline): MNHEY, SVGAGI. Trimming pared 2 bases from V and 6 bases from J, leaving 7 bases between. In DNA form, the CDR3 reads TGTGCCAGCAGTTACCTCGAGGCCGGGGAGCTGTTTTTT. Protein: CASSYLEAGELFF.

V usage is TRBV10-3 and J usage is TRBJ2-7, with TRBD1 matching over 9 bases. Looked up from germline, CDR1 is ENHRY and CDR2 is SYGVKD. V shed 4 bases and J 1 base; nucleotides not matched to a gene: 8. This CDR3 is built from 16 residues. Here the CDR3 reads CAISGPSGQGSYEQYV. Here the CDR3 DNA reads TGTGCCATCAGTGGGCCTTCGGGACAGGGATCCTACGAGCAGTACGTC.

This clonotype was found a few times. In DNA form, the CDR3 reads TGTGCCAGCAGTTCGACTAGCGGGGGGGCCATATTTAACGAGCAGTACTTC. Amino acids: CASSSTSGGAIFNEQYF. This chain uses TRBV27 with TRBJ2-7; 14 positions agree with TRBD2. The length of the CDR3 is 17 residues. In germline, CDR1 is MNHEY, CDR2 SMNVEV (reference sequence). The ends lost 4 bases at V and 5 bases at J; junction bases unmatched: 10.

The sample holds a few counts of this clonotype. This chain links TRBV6-5 with TRBJ2-3; unclear D gene. Trimming took 2 bases from V and 6 from J, leaving 3 bases between them. The CDR3 totals 11 residues. Germline CDR1 MNHEY, CDR2 SVGAGI. The CDR3 region is CASSYADTQYF. The CDR3 nucleotides read TGTGCCAGCAGTTACGCCGATACGCAGTATTTT.

The table lists this clonotype with a few counts. The V and J genes are TRBV7-9 and TRBJ1-2, with 8 bases that match TRBD1. The V gene end was trimmed by 4 bases and the J gene end by 3 bases; junction bases not matched to a gene: 7. Germline V CDR1 and CDR2: SEHNR, FQNEAQ (reference sequence). The CDR3 runs to 15 residues. CDR3 amino acids: CASSSTGQGDYGYTF. The CDR3 coding sequence is TGTGCCAGCAGCTCCACCGGACAGGGCGACTATGGCTACACCTTC.

This clonotype was seen repeatedly, ten times or more. The chain combines TRBV4-3 with TRBJ2-5; D remains ambiguous. Trimming removed 0 bases from V and 5 bases from J, with 7 bases in between. The CDR3 length is 13 residues. Germline V CDR1 and CDR2: LGHNA, YSLEER. The CDR3 region has the DNA TGCGCCAGCAGCCAAGATGGCTGGGAGACCCAGTACTTC. The encoded protein is CASSQDGWETQYF.

There are a few counts of this clonotype. The CDR3 spells CASSQADSPREQYF. In DNA, the CDR3 is TGCGCCAGCAGCCAAGCTGACAGTCCCCGGGAGCAGTACTTC. The chain recombines TRBV4-1 with TRBJ2-7; D may be TRBD1 (5 bases). With 1 base removed from V and 7 bases from J, the gap between germline ends came to 14 bases. Germline CDR1 is MGHRA and CDR2 is YSYEKL. CDR3 length: 14 residues.

This clonotype has a count of ten or more. This sequence joins TRBV20-1 and TRBJ1-1; D possibly corresponds to TRBD1 (5 bases). This CDR3 comprises 14 residues. Trimming took off 6 bases at V and 0 bases at J, with 14 bases between the two ends. Germline V gene lookup returns CDR1 DFQATT and CDR2 SNEGSKA (reference sequence). In nucleotides, the CDR3 is TGCAGTGCACCCCGGGAGGGGATGAACACTGAAGCTTTCTTT. Encoded protein: CSAPREGMNTEAFF.

This clonotype was seen repeatedly, ten times or more. This chain's CDR3 is CASSLSGGGPYEQYF. The CDR3 DNA follows: TGTGCCAGCAGCTTGAGTGGGGGGGGCCCCTACGAGCAGTACTTC. The chain joins TRBV7-9 to TRBJ2-7; a possible D gene is TRBD2 (7 bases). V dropped 3 bases and J dropped 2 bases, with 14 bases sitting between them. Per germline, CDR1 SEHNR and CDR2 FQNEAQ (reference sequence). CDR3 size: 15 residues. Variable domain in full (rest from reference TRBV7-9 and TRBJ2-7): DTGVSQNPRHKITKRGQNVTFRCDPISEHNRLYWYRQTLGQGPEFLTYFQNEAQLEKSRLLSDRFSAERPKGSFSTLEIQRTEQGDSAMYLCASSLSGGGPYEQYFGPGTRLTVT.

Written as DNA, the CDR3 is TGCAGCGTCCTGACAGGGTTGGTCAAAAACATTCAGTACTTC. This codes for CSVLTGLVKNIQYF. The chain links TRBV29-1 to TRBJ2-4, with 7 bases that match TRBD1. The CDR3 covers 14 residues. Germline CDR1 SQVTM, CDR2 ANQGSEA. The V segment lost 6 bases and the J segment 3 bases; nucleotides outside the gene matches: 8. Based on the CDR3 plus reference TRBV29-1 and TRBJ2-4, the full variable domain is SAVISQKPSRDICQRGTSLTIQCQVDSQVTMMFWYRQQPGQSLTLIATANQGSEATYESGFVIDKFPISRPNLTFSTLTVSNMSPEDSSIYLCSVLTGLVKNIQYFGAGTRLSVL.

This clonotype showed up just a few times. The rearrangement links TRBV15 to TRBJ2-6; 14 bases line up with TRBD2. This CDR3 has 16 amino acids. J gave up 2 bases and V 8 bases, and 2 bases lay outside the gene matches. CDR1 and CDR2 (germline): LNHNV, YYDKDF (reference sequence). The CDR3 nucleotides read TGTGCCACCCGGACTAGCGGGGGGACTGGGGCCAACGTCCTGACTTTC. Its translation: CATRTSGGTGANVLTF.

The chain is built from TRBV7-9 and TRBJ2-1; D is perhaps TRBD2 (5 bases). The V gene lost 0 bases and the J gene lost 10 bases, with 7 bases spanning the gap. CDR1 SEHNR and CDR2 FQNEAQ come from the germline V gene (reference sequence). The CDR3 loop spans 12 amino acids. CDR3 sequence (DNA): TGTGCCAGCAGCTTAGCGCGGAGGGAGCAGTTCTTC. It codes for CASSLARREQFF. The entire variable domain, with the rest obtained from reference TRBV7-9 and TRBJ2-1, is as follows: DTGVSQNPRHKITKRGQNVTFRCDPISEHNRLYWYRQTLGQGPEFLTYFQNEAQLEKSRLLSDRFSAERPKGSFSTLEIQRTEQGDSAMYLCASSLARREQFFGPGTRLTVL.